This TCR beta chain was captured in a study of early T cells in non-severe SARS-CoV-2 infection (dated by TCRdb to the early 2020s). In terms of the full investigation: Because TCR sequencing relied on bulk RNA taken from unsorted whole blood, pairing of alpha and beta chains was not possible.

In this sample, this clonotype turned up many times. This receptor's antigen is unknown. Base qualities were left out, and no much larger clone turns up one base away. The study at large found these results: Matching against VDJdb was skewed toward anti-spike CD8 responses, likely underestimated virus-specific expansions, and missed private and CD4 specificities.

The CDR3, cysteine through phenylalanine, is 14 amino acids long. Only the CDR3 DNA stays, 42 bases, in frame from base 1. V gives up 3 bases and J gives up 3 bases, and the segment between their germline ends measures 12 bases. Libraries were constructed by 5' RACE. These reads were obtained on a NextSeq 500. To correct for sequencing error and PCR bias, the TCR library protocol tagged individual cDNA molecules with unique molecular identifiers. Both TCR alpha and beta chains were sequenced, and tight co-correlation was observed between alpha and beta sequence abundances in each sample. The study's processing was this. Decombinator V4 was used to perform V gene, J gene and CDR3 annotation of TCR sequences. TCRs were defined as expanded if a significant change between any two time points was detected under a Poisson model with p below 0.0001. Abundances of TCRs were expressed as counts per million after normalisation to the total number of TCRs sequenced in each sample. MAIT TCRs were defined by TRAV1-2 paired with TRAJ12, TRAJ20 or TRAJ33, and iNKT TCRs by TRAV10 paired with TRAJ18. VDJdb, accessed on 1 November 2021, was searched for TCRs annotated for CMV, EBV and SARS-CoV-2, and TCRs annotated for more than one antigen were excluded. TCRdb trimmed public reads at Q25 via fastp, called clones via MiXCR and kept in-frame beta chains. Duplicate CDR3 protein sequences are folded into a single record with the most common DNA and genes. V and J calls and clone size were set by TCRdb, not the authors. This sample comprises more than 45,000 distinct CDR3 sequences, 13% of them detected only once. The ten largest make up roughly 10% of the sample.

Set within a cohort of healthcare workers in London, UK, this nested case-control study involved weekly PCR testing of nasopharyngeal swabs along with blood sampling. Healthcare workers were recruited between 23 and 31 March 2020, during the week of the UK lockdown, and were followed weekly for up to about 15 weeks. The chain joins TRBV12-3 or TRBV12-4 to TRBJ2-7; the D region possibly corresponds to TRBD2 (5 bases align). The origin of this receptor is an adult who was a healthcare worker with PCR-confirmed SARS-CoV-2 infection or an uninfected control (not recorded which). The sequenced sample consisted of whole blood. At the DNA level, the sequence is TGTGCCAGCAGTTTTAACGGAGCGGACTACGAGCAGTACTTC. Its protein product is CASSFNGADYEQYF.